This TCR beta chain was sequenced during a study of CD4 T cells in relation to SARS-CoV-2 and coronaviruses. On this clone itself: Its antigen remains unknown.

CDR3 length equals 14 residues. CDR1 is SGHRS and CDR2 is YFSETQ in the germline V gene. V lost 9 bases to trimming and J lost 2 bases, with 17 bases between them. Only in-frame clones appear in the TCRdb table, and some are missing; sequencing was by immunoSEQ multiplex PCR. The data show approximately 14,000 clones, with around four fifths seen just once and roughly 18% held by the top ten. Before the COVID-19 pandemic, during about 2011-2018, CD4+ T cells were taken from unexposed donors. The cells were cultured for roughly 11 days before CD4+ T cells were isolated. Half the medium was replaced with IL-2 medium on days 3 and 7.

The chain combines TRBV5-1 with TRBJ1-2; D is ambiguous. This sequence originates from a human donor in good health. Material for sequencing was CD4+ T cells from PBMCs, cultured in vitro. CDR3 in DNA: TGCGCCACCTACCCGGCGGAGGGAAACTATGGCTACACCTTC. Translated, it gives CATYPAEGNYGYTF.